These T cell receptor beta chains were read from a single sample in a study of blood T cell repertoires in COVID-19. Sequencing was performed with immunoSEQ multiplex PCR; in TCRdb, only in-frame clones are kept and a portion is missing. The table shows some 25,000 clones, with over 75% occurring only once. Sample: peripheral blood. These receptors all come from a man aged 50 to 59 with active COVID-19. Both conserved end residues are part of each CDR3. A D gene is named only where the DNA matches it firmly. Size is stated for part of the rows, as once, few or many counts, or as a class when the clone is expanded.

V gene	J gene	D gene	clone size	CDR3 protein	CDR3 DNA
TRBV19	TRBJ1-2	-	-	CASIGGDYGYTF	TGTGCCAGTATAGGCGGTGACTATGGCTACACCTTC
TRBV4-1	TRBJ2-7	TRBD1	-	CASSQEPPGQVNYEQYF	TGCGCCAGCAGCCAGGAACCCCCGGGACAGGTAAACTACGAGCAGTACTTC
TRBV5-5	TRBJ1-5	-	-	CASSFDGGRPQHF	TGTGCCAGCAGCTTCGATGGTGGGAGGCCCCAGCATTTT
TRBV29-1	TRBJ2-3	-	-	CSVEASSTDTQYF	TGCAGCGTTGAGGCATCTAGCACAGATACGCAGTATTTT
TRBV4-3	TRBJ2-3	TRBD1	-	CASSQDDHRGDTQYF	TGCGCCAGCAGCCAAGACGATCACAGGGGAGATACGCAGTATTTT
TRBV7-9	TRBJ1-4	TRBD1	-	CASSPEIRQGDEKLFF	TGTGCCAGCAGCCCTGAGATTAGACAGGGGGATGAAAAACTGTTTTTT
TRBV2	TRBJ1-6	-	-	CASSVDRTTSPLHF	TGTGCCAGCAGTGTAGACAGAACTACTTCACCCCTCCACTTT
TRBV4-1	TRBJ2-5	TRBD2	-	CASSQGGGGETQYF	TGCGCCAGCAGCCAAGGCGGGGGAGGCGAGACCCAGTACTTC
TRBV6-5	TRBJ1-2	-	-	CASSYSTRGTYGYTF	TGTGCCAGCAGTTACTCGACGAGGGGGACCTATGGCTACACCTTC
TRBV6-5	TRBJ2-7	-	once	CASSPPGSSYEQYF	TGTGCCAGCAGCCCCCCGGGGAGCTCCTACGAGCAGTACTTC
TRBV7-3	TRBJ1-6	TRBD1	few	CASSLQGMYNSPLHF	TGTGCCAGCAGCCTACAGGGGATGTATAATTCACCCCTCCACTTT
TRBV2	TRBJ1-5	TRBD1	once	CASRDNYAGTGRNQPQHF	TGTGCCAGCAGAGACAATTACGCCGGGACAGGCAGAAATCAGCCCCAGCATTTT
TRBV2	TRBJ2-7	-	-	CASGGGVNYEQYF	TGTGCCAGCGGAGGGGGGGTAAACTACGAGCAGTACTTC
TRBV6-6	TRBJ2-6	-	-	CASSTKSYGANVLTF	TGTGCCAGCAGTACTAAGTCGTATGGGGCCAACGTCCTGACTTTC
TRBV5-4	TRBJ2-5	-	once	CASSLKGADHNQETQYF	TGTGCCAGCAGCTTGAAAGGGGCCGACCACAACCAAGAGACCCAGTACTTC
TRBV27	TRBJ2-5	TRBD1	-	CASSLNWDRGVETQYF	TGTGCCAGCAGTTTAAATTGGGACAGGGGTGTGGAGACCCAGTACTTC
TRBV29-1	TRBJ1-2	-	-	CSVEDPYGYTF	TGCAGCGTTGAAGATCCTTATGGCTACACCTTC
TRBV9	TRBJ2-5	TRBD1	-	CASSVRTGNSVETQYF	TGTGCCAGCAGCGTACGGACAGGAAACAGTGTCGAGACCCAGTACTTC
TRBV7-2	TRBJ1-3	TRBD1	-	CASSPGTGGNTIYF	TGTGCCAGCAGCCCAGGGACAGGTGGAAACACCATATATTTT
TRBV24-1	TRBJ2-1	TRBD2	few	CATSRGSSYNEQFF	TGTGCCACCAGTCGCGGGAGCTCCTACAATGAGCAGTTCTTC
TRBV6-2/TRBV6-3	TRBJ2-3	TRBD2	-	CASSRGTSGGTGTDTQYF	TGTGCCAGCAGTCGTGGGACTAGCGGGGGGACTGGCACAGATACGCAGTATTTT
TRBV5-1	TRBJ1-3	-	once	CASSLAGSGNTIYF	TGCGCCAGCAGCTTGGCAGGGTCTGGAAACACCATATATTTT
TRBV6-5	TRBJ1-2	-	-	CAISPGGFSGYTF	TGTGCCATCTCGCCCGGGGGATTTAGTGGCTACACCTTC
TRBV10-1	TRBJ1-2	TRBD1	-	CASSENRGSASGYTF	TGCGCCAGCAGTGAAAACAGGGGTTCTGCTAGTGGCTACACCTTC
TRBV5-8	TRBJ2-1	-	few	CASSRTRVINYNEQFF	TGTGCCAGCAGCCGTACCAGGGTGATTAACTACAATGAGCAGTTCTTC
TRBV19	TRBJ1-3	-	-	CASSGRGWVGGNTIYF	TGTGCCAGTAGTGGCAGGGGATGGGTGGGAGGAAACACCATATATTTT
TRBV5-1	TRBJ1-2	TRBD1	-	CASSSTGGNYGYTF	TGCGCCAGCAGTTCTACAGGGGGAAACTATGGCTACACCTTC
TRBV4-2	TRBJ2-7	-	-	CASSQDYSGGDEQYF	TGTGCCAGCAGCCAAGATTATAGCGGCGGGGACGAGCAGTACTTC
TRBV27	TRBJ1-2	TRBD1	-	CASSLRTGFGYTF	TGTGCCAGCAGTTTACGGACAGGGTTTGGCTACACCTTC
TRBV6-2/TRBV6-3	TRBJ1-4	-	once	CASSYRQVLLNEKLFF	TGTGCCAGCAGTTACCGACAGGTCCTCCTTAATGAAAAACTGTTTTTT
TRBV28	TRBJ2-5	TRBD2	-	CASSFSGLAGVGETQYF	TGTGCCAGCAGTTTCTCGGGACTAGCGGGGGTAGGGGAGACCCAGTACTTC
TRBV5-1	TRBJ2-1	TRBD1	-	CASTLRGTAQNEQFF	TGCGCCAGCACCCTGAGAGGGACAGCCCAGAATGAGCAGTTCTTC
TRBV2	TRBJ1-2	-	-	CASSDVGAGAVNYGYTF	TGTGCCAGCAGTGATGTCGGGGCAGGGGCCGTTAACTATGGCTACACCTTC
TRBV2	TRBJ1-5	-	-	CASRQGGGLYQPQHF	TGTGCCAGCAGGCAAGGGGGGGGATTATATCAGCCCCAGCATTTT
TRBV28	TRBJ1-5	TRBD1	-	CASSSGQGFGYGNQPQHF	TGTGCCAGCAGTTCGGGACAGGGTTTCGGATATGGCAATCAGCCCCAGCATTTT
TRBV9	TRBJ2-1	-	-	CASSPGTLLEQFF	TGTGCCAGCAGCCCCGGGACATTACTTGAGCAGTTCTTC
TRBV4-3	TRBJ1-5	TRBD1	few	CASSPGTGVSNQPQHF	TGCGCCAGCAGCCCCGGGACAGGGGTTAGCAATCAGCCCCAGCATTTT
TRBV4-3	TRBJ1-4	-	-	CASSPNAGPNEKLFF	TGCGCCAGCAGCCCCAACGCAGGGCCTAATGAAAAACTGTTTTTT
TRBV5-4	TRBJ2-2	-	-	CASSEEGLPGELFF	TGTGCCAGCAGCGAGGAAGGCCTCCCCGGGGAGCTGTTTTTT
TRBV18	TRBJ1-1	-	-	CASIRGPREGTEAFF	TGTGCCAGCATTAGGGGCCCCAGGGAGGGGACTGAAGCTTTCTTT
TRBV9	TRBJ1-2	TRBD1	few	CASSPLVTGRGYTF	TGTGCCAGCAGCCCTCTGGTGACAGGGAGAGGCTACACCTTC
TRBV2	TRBJ2-7	-	-	CASSVVLSYEQYF	TGTGCCAGCAGTGTAGTCCTCTCCTACGAGCAGTACTTC
TRBV4-1	TRBJ1-3	TRBD1	-	CASSARQGAAGNTIYF	TGCGCCAGCAGCGCCCGACAGGGGGCGGCTGGAAACACCATATATTTT
TRBV4-1	TRBJ1-6	-	medium-sized	CASSQDKGQSYNSPLHF	TGCGCCAGCAGCCAAGATAAGGGGCAGTCCTATAATTCACCCCTCCACTTT
TRBV6-5	TRBJ2-1	-	-	CASSYSFSKQFF	TGTGCCAGCAGTTACTCGTTTTCTAAGCAGTTCTTC
TRBV5-4	TRBJ1-2	-	-	CASSLDKSYYGYTF	TGTGCCAGCAGCTTGGACAAGTCTTACTATGGCTACACCTTC